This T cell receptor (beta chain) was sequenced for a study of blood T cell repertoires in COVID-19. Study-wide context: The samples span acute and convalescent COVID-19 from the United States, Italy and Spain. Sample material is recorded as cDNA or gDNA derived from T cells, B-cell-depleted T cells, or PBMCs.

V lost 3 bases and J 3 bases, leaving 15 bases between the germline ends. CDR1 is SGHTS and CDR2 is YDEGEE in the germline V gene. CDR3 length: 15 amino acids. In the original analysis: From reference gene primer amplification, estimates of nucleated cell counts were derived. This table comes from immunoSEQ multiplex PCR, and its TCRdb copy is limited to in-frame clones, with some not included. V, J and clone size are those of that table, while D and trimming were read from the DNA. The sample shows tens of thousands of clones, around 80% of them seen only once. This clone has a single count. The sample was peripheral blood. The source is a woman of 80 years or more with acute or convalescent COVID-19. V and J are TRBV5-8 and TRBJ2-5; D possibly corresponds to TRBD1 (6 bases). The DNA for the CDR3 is TGTGCCAGCAGCTCGAGCATTGGGACAAAAGAGACCCAGTACTTC. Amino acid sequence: CASSSSIGTKETQYF.